Listed below are T cell receptor beta chains from one sample, sequenced in a study of response to subunit inactivated influenza vaccine. One entry per CDR3 protein results from TCRdb running MiXCR on the RT-PCR reads. The profile shows some 500,000 distinct CDR3 sequences, approximately 15% of them singletons. Material: CD4+ T cells sorted from PBMCs, obtained around 25 months after vaccination. Every receptor here comes from a man in his fifties or sixties who received an inactivated influenza vaccine. Each CDR3 is given with its conserved first and last residue. The D gene is left open where the match is weak. The size field is filled for only some rows; it gives once, few, many or a size class.

j_call clone_size cdr3_length v_call d_call cdr3_nt cdr3_aa
TRBJ2-7 - 15 TRBV3-1 - TGTGCCAGCAGCCCTTCAGGCGTATGGTCCTACGAGCAGTACTTC CASSPSGVWSYEQYF
TRBJ2-7 - 14 TRBV28 - TGTGCCAGCAGTTTAAGGGGGGATTTCTACGAGCAGTACTTC CASSLRGDFYEQYF
TRBJ2-1 - 14 TRBV5-1 TRBD2 TGCGCCAGCAGCTTGGGGACTAGCTCCAATGAGCAGTTCTTC CASSLGTSSNEQFF
TRBJ2-7 few 15 TRBV7-9 TRBD1 TGTGCCAGCAGCCCACGGGGACAGGGGGCCTACGAGCAGTACTTC CASSPRGQGAYEQYF
TRBJ2-7 few 19 TRBV27 - TGTGCCAGCAGTTTCTCTGGTAGCTCGGGATGGGCAGGGATCCACGAGCAGTACTTC CASSFSGSSGWAGIHEQYF
TRBJ2-4 - 15 TRBV5-1 - TGCGCCAGCTTTCGACAGGTGCTAGCCAAAAACATTCAGTACTTC CASFRQVLAKNIQYF
TRBJ1-4 few 15 TRBV4-3 - TGCGCCAGCAGCCCAGGGTGGGGGGATAATGAAAAACTGTTTTTT CASSPGWGDNEKLFF
TRBJ2-3 - 15 TRBV7-9 TRBD2 TGTGCCAGCAGCTTATCTAGCGGGAGACGAGATACGCAGTATTTT CASSLSSGRRDTQYF
TRBJ2-1 - 12 TRBV20-1 - TGCAGTGCCCTGATGGGACCCAACGTGCAGTTCTTC CSALMGPNVQFF
TRBJ2-2 - 16 TRBV30 - TGTGCCTGGAGGGCGCTACCGGGACGTAACACCGGGGAGCTGTTTTTT CAWRALPGRNTGELFF
TRBJ1-1 - 15 TRBV5-1 - TGCGCCAGCAGCCTAGGACAGCGGGTTCGGACTGAAGCTTTCTTT CASSLGQRVRTEAFF
TRBJ2-5 few 13 TRBV5-6 - TGTGCCAGCAGCTTTTTCGATCAAGAGACCCAGTACTTC CASSFFDQETQYF
TRBJ2-2 - 14 TRBV10-3 TRBD2 TGTGCCATACGGACTAGCGGGGATACCGGGGAGCTGTTTTTT CAIRTSGDTGELFF
TRBJ2-6 few 16 TRBV4-2 - TGTGCCAGCAGCCAGGGGGGACTCAGCGGGGCCAACGTCCTGACTTTC CASSQGGLSGANVLTF
TRBJ1-2 - 14 TRBV6-1 - TGTGCCAGCAGTGAACCGGGCCGGGACTATGGCTACACCTTC CASSEPGRDYGYTF
TRBJ2-7 - 11 TRBV6-5 - TGTGCCAGCAAATTTAGTTACGAGCAGTACTTC CASKFSYEQYF
TRBJ2-7 - 13 TRBV12-3/TRBV12-4 - TGTGCCAGCAGCATTGGGAGGTCCTACGAGCAGTACTTC CASSIGRSYEQYF
TRBJ2-5 many 12 TRBV3-1 - TGTGCCAGCAGCCGGGGGGCGCAGACCCAGTACTTC CASSRGAQTQYF
TRBJ2-7 - 16 TRBV5-1 TRBD1 TGCGCCAGCAGCTTGACGGTCTTGGACAGGGGAGCCGAGCAGTACTTC CASSLTVLDRGAEQYF
TRBJ2-2 few 12 TRBV20-1 - TGCAGTGCTAGGGCATACACCGGGGAGCTGTTTTTT CSARAYTGELFF
TRBJ2-3 - 15 TRBV5-4 - TGTGCCAGCAGCCCCTTAGCGGCCGATTTGGATACGCAGTATTTT CASSPLAADLDTQYF
TRBJ2-3 few 15 TRBV20-1 TRBD1 TGCAGTGCTGGCCCCGCGACAGGGCACACAGATACGCAGTATTTT CSAGPATGHTDTQYF
TRBJ2-3 - 14 TRBV10-2 - TGCGCCAGCAGTGACGGTCTAACCCCAGATACGCAGTATTTT CASSDGLTPDTQYF
TRBJ2-5 - 13 TRBV24-1 - TGTGCCACCAGTGGACAGCCTCGGGAGACCCAGTACTTC CATSGQPRETQYF
TRBJ2-4 - 14 TRBV29-1 - TGCAGCGTTGAAGACCCTCTCGGAAGGGACATTCAGTACTTC CSVEDPLGRDIQYF
TRBJ2-7 few 15 TRBV5-1 - TGCGCCAGCAGCTTGGGAGGTAGTAGGCAGGCTCACCAGTACTTC CASSLGGSRQAHQYF
TRBJ2-1 - 14 TRBV5-5 TRBD1 TGTGCCAGCAGCTGGGACAGGGTTCGCGATGAGCAGTTCTTC CASSWDRVRDEQFF
TRBJ1-6 - 16 TRBV7-2 TRBD1 TGTGCCAGCAGCTTATCTCCGGGACAGGGAGGTTCACCCCTCCACTTT CASSLSPGQGGSPLHF
TRBJ1-5 few 14 TRBV5-1 - TGCGCCAGCAGCTTGGACGGAGTAAATCAGCCCCAGCATTTT CASSLDGVNQPQHF
TRBJ2-3 many 12 TRBV10-3 TRBD1 TGTGCCTCAGGGGGTGTCACAGATACGCAGTATTTT CASGGVTDTQYF
TRBJ2-1 many 17 TRBV3-1 TRBD2 TGTGCCAGCAGCCCCGGGACTAGCGGGACCGGATACAATGAGCAGTTCTTC CASSPGTSGTGYNEQFF
TRBJ2-6 - 12 TRBV20-1 - TGCAGTGCTAGAGACGGTCCCAACGTCCTGACTTTC CSARDGPNVLTF
TRBJ1-4 - 14 TRBV5-5 TRBD1 TGTGCCAGCAGCTGGGGACAACAGGGGGGCGAGCTGTTTTTT CASSWGQQGGELFF
TRBJ2-7 few 13 TRBV28 - TGTGCCAGCAGCGGTCCGGTCTCCTACGAGCAGTACTTC CASSGPVSYEQYF
TRBJ2-5 few 16 TRBV20-1 TRBD2 TGCAGTGCTAGTGGATTAGGACTAGCGGGGGTTGAGACCCAGTACTTC CSASGLGLAGVETQYF
TRBJ2-6 - 15 TRBV6-1 - TGTGCCAGCAGTGAATTTCCGTCTGGGGCCAACGTCCTGACTTTC CASSEFPSGANVLTF
TRBJ1-6 many 15 TRBV11-2 - TGTGCCAGCAGCTTAGAGGGCAGGAGTGGTTCACCCCTCCACTTT CASSLEGRSGSPLHF
TRBJ2-3 many 15 TRBV11-2 - TGTGCCAGCAGCTCTGGACGGTTAAGCACAGATACGCAGTATTTT CASSSGRLSTDTQYF
TRBJ2-7 - 12 TRBV20-1 - TGCAGTGCTAGTCCAGGGGGGAACGAGCAGTACTTC CSASPGGNEQYF
TRBJ2-3 many 13 TRBV7-2 - TGTGCCAGCAGCATCTCCTACCTAGATACGCAGTATTTT CASSISYLDTQYF
TRBJ1-2 few 17 TRBV10-2 - TGCGCCAGCAGCCAAACCCCCGGGCAGAGGGATAACTATGGCTACACCTTC CASSQTPGQRDNYGYTF
TRBJ1-1 few 14 TRBV6-2/TRBV6-3 TRBD1 TGTGCCAGCAGACGGACAGGGACGAACACTGAAGCTTTCTTT CASRRTGTNTEAFF
TRBJ2-3 - 14 TRBV5-6 TRBD2 TGTGCCAGCAGCGAAAGCGGGAGGGGTGATACGCAGTATTTT CASSESGRGDTQYF
TRBJ2-2 many 12 TRBV9 - TGTGCCAGCAGCGTTCACACCGGGGAGCTGTTTTTT CASSVHTGELFF
TRBJ2-3 - 17 TRBV12-3/TRBV12-4 TRBD1 TGTGCCAGCAGTACCGGGACAGGGGGCCCTTGGACAGATACGCAGTATTTT CASSTGTGGPWTDTQYF
TRBJ2-1 few 15 TRBV29-1 TRBD1 TGCAGCGTTAGTTTAACAGGGGGAGCCTACAATGAGCAGTTCTTC CSVSLTGGAYNEQFF
TRBJ2-2 - 15 TRBV20-1 - TGCAGTGCTAGTCTGCCAGGAGCTTACACCGGGGAGCTGTTTTTT CSASLPGAYTGELFF
TRBJ1-2 many 15 TRBV5-1 - TGCGCCAGCAGCCCGGAGGGGGACACGTCCTATGGCTACACCTTC CASSPEGDTSYGYTF
TRBJ2-1 few 14 TRBV4-1 TRBD1 TGCGCCAGCAGAAAAGGGGACAGGGTAGATGAGCAGTTCTTC CASRKGDRVDEQFF
TRBJ2-4 many 17 TRBV6-5 - TGTGCCAGCAGTTACTCTACAGGGACTTTAGCCAAAAACATTCAGTACTTC CASSYSTGTLAKNIQYF
TRBJ1-1 few 13 TRBV6-6 - TGTGCCAGCAGCTCAACAGGGTTAGGGGAAGCTTTCTTT CASSSTGLGEAFF
TRBJ2-1 many 16 TRBV7-6 - TGTGCCAGCAGCTTACTAGCTCGAAGCTCCTACAATGAGCAGTTCTTC CASSLLARSSYNEQFF
TRBJ1-2 many 14 TRBV10-3 - TGTGCCATCAGCGGGACCCGGGACTCGTATGGCTACACCTTC CAISGTRDSYGYTF
TRBJ1-1 few 14 TRBV20-1 - TGCAGTGCTAGGAGGGGGGCAGGAGCCACTGAAGCTTTCTTT CSARRGAGATEAFF
TRBJ2-5 - 14 TRBV12-3/TRBV12-4 TRBD1 TGTGCCAGCAGTGCCGGGACAGGGGACGAGACCCAGTACTTC CASSAGTGDETQYF
TRBJ1-1 - 15 TRBV5-1 - TGCGCCAGCAGCCCAGGACGGGGTGGGGACACTGAAGCTTTCTTT CASSPGRGGDTEAFF
TRBJ2-1 few 13 TRBV4-3 - TGCGCCAGCAGCCAATGGATAGACAGTGAGCAGTTCTTC CASSQWIDSEQFF
TRBJ2-2 - 13 TRBV20-1 - TGCAGTGCTCGAGAGACAGTCAGCGGGGAGCTGTTTTTT CSARETVSGELFF